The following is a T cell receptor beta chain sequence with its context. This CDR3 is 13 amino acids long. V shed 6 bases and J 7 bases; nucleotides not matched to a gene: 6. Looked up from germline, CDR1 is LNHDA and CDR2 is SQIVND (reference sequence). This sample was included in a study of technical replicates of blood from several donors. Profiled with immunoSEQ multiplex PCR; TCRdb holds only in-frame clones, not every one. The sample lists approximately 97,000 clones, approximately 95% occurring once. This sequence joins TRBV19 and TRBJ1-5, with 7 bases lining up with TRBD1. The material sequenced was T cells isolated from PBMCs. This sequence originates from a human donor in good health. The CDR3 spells CASSLDREQPQHF. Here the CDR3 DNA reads TGTGCCAGTAGCCTTGACAGGGAACAGCCCCAGCATTTT.